This TCR beta chain was documented in a study of a mutant IDH1 vaccine in newly diagnosed glioma. Turning to the study itself: The treated population exhibited a male proportion of roughly 62%, a female proportion of roughly 38%, and a mean age of around 40 years. Visit V13 took place at week 47, and visit V12 happened at week 35.

Profiled with immunoSEQ multiplex PCR; TCRdb holds only in-frame clones, not every one. This sample yields 40,000 to 60,000 clones, of which under 85% are seen a single time; more than 6.5% belongs to the top ten. As regards this clone: Its antigen is undetermined.

As for time point: week 35, safety follow-up. In every dose of vaccine, 300 ug of mutant IDH1 20-mer peptide was given alongside topical imiquimod. This CDR3 has 14 residues. V lost 0 bases to trimming and J lost 0 bases, with 7 bases between them. Germline lookup yields CDR1 SGHNT and CDR2 YYREEE (reference sequence). Study-wide results and limits: Pseudoprogression appeared unlinked to shifts in leading peripheral T cell clonotypes.

This sequence originates from a man in his forties with glioma. The sample here was PBMCs, taken from a glioma patient whose treatment included an IDH1 peptide vaccine. The V and J genes are TRBV5-4 and TRBJ2-7; D is undetermined. CDR3 sequence: CASSLDTHSYEQYF. The CDR3 DNA follows: TGTGCCAGCAGCTTGGACACCCACTCCTACGAGCAGTACTTC.